This T cell receptor (beta chain) is drawn from a study of blood T cell repertoires in COVID-19. Study at large: PBMCs, B-cell-depleted T cells, or T cells provided the cDNA or gDNA that made up the material.

Sequencing was performed with immunoSEQ multiplex PCR; in TCRdb, only in-frame clones are kept and a portion is missing. The data contain over 200,000 clones, roughly 80% of them singletons. J was trimmed by 8 bases and V by 5 bases; bases with no gene match: 13. Germline values: CDR1 KGHSH, CDR2 LQKENI. The CDR3 is 16 amino acids. Across under 25 US areas, participants ranged in age from about 18 to 90 years. V and J are TRBV18 and TRBJ1-4, with 8 nucleotides matching TRBD1. This clonotype was sampled from a man aged 55 to 70 who had recovered from COVID-19. Sequencing was performed on PBMCs or T cells enriched from blood (not recorded which). The CDR3 sequence is CASSSLSDRVTEKLFF. For the CDR3, the DNA is TGTGCCAGCTCATCCTTATCGGACAGGGTTACGGAAAAACTGTTTTTT.